Following are 9 T cell receptor beta chains from one sample sequenced in a study of blood T cell repertoires in COVID-19. Generated by immunoSEQ multiplex PCR, the TCRdb table keeps only in-frame clones and is missing some. The sample contains 75,000 to 100,000 clones, 87% of which appear only once. What was sequenced was peripheral blood. All receptors derive from a human donor with acute or convalescent COVID-19. The donor label of this sample is uncertain.

The chain has TRBV4-1 and TRBJ2-7; a possible D gene is TRBD1 (5 bases). This CDR3 spans 14 amino acids. From germline, CDR1 is MGHRA and CDR2 YSYEKL. The ends were cut back, 1 base at V and 2 bases at J, with 9 bases in the middle. DNA of the CDR3: TGCGCCAGCAGCCAAGTAGACAGAACCTACGAGCAGTACTTC. Translated: CASSQVDRTYEQYF.

This chain joins TRBV30 and TRBJ1-1, with D perhaps TRBD1 (6 bases). V was clipped by 7 bases and J by 1 base, with 10 bases between them. Germline values: CDR1 GTSNPN, CDR2 SVGIG (reference sequence). The CDR3 has 12 amino acids. Written as DNA, the CDR3 is TGTGCCTACAGGGTTCAGAACACTGAAGCTTTCTTT. Its protein product is CAYRVQNTEAFF. The full variable domain, its missing parts supplied by reference TRBV30 and TRBJ1-1, is SQTIHQWPATLVQPVGSPLSLECTVEGTSNPNLYWYRQAAGRGLQLLFYSVGIGQISSEVPQNLSASRPQDRQFILSSKKLLLSDSGFYLCAYRVQNTEAFFGQGTRLTVV.

This chain links TRBV5-4 with TRBJ2-3, with TRBD1 identical over 7 bases. This CDR3 contains 14 residues. V shed 6 bases and J 3 bases; nucleotides not matched to a gene: 7. CDR1 and CDR2 (germline): SGHNT, YYREEE (reference sequence). The CDR3 loop is CASTTGLLTDTQYF. The CDR3 DNA sequence: TGTGCCAGCACGACAGGGCTTCTGACAGATACGCAGTATTTT.

The rearrangement links TRBV28 to TRBJ1-4; 11 bases line up with TRBD1. V lost 6 bases to trimming and J lost 8 bases; unmatched junction nucleotides: 5. This CDR3 is 14 amino acids long. Per the germline V gene, CDR1 is MDHEN and CDR2 is SYDVKM. The CDR3 loop is CASRAGTGGEKLFF. In nucleotides, the CDR3 is TGTGCCAGCAGGGCCGGGACAGGGGGGGAAAAACTGTTTTTT. Full variable domain (missing parts from reference TRBV28 and TRBJ1-4): DVKVTQSSRYLVKRTGEKVFLECVQDMDHENMFWYRQDPGLGLRLIYFSYDVKMKEKGDIPEGYSVSREKKERFSLILESASTNQTSMYLCASRAGTGGEKLFFGSGTQLSVL.

This clone was picked up a small number of times. The V gene is TRBV21-1, the J gene TRBJ2-4; the table's D call TRBD1 went unverified against the DNA. TRBV21-1 is a recognized pseudogene. This CDR3 is built from 17 residues. The CDR3 here is CASSKVGGTGAKNIQYF. CDR3 coding DNA: TGTGCCAGCAGCAAAGTAGGGGGGACAGGGGCCAAAAACATTCAGTACTTC.

A single count supports this clone. The chain combines TRBV30 with TRBJ1-6, with unresolved D. Trimming left V 4 bases short and J 7 bases short, with 8 bases between. Germline values: CDR1 GTSNPN, CDR2 SVGIG (reference sequence). The CDR3 length is 12 residues. This CDR3 is CAWTFLNSPLHF. The CDR3 region has the DNA TGTGCCTGGACTTTTTTAAATTCACCCCTCCACTTT.

In DNA, the CDR3 is TGTGCCAGCAGCGGCGGACAGATCTATGGCTACACCTTC. Translated, it gives CASSGGQIYGYTF. The chain employs TRBV28 and TRBJ1-2; maybe TRBD1 (6 bases). The V gene lost 6 bases and the J gene lost 4 bases, with 12 bases spanning the gap. Germline V gene sequence: CDR1 MDHEN, CDR2 SYDVKM. CDR3 length: 13 amino acids.

The gene calls are TRBV14 and TRBJ1-2; D may be TRBD1 (5 bases). The CDR3 is made up of 13 amino acids. Germline assignment: CDR1 SGHDN and CDR2 FVKESK. The ends were cut back, 4 bases at V and 3 bases at J, with 9 bases in the middle. The CDR3 loop reads CASSPTVYYGYTF. The CDR3 nucleotides are TGTGCCAGCAGCCCGACAGTGTACTATGGCTACACCTTC.

J is TRBJ1-1 and V is TRBV7-2, with 7 bases lining up with TRBD1. With 3 bases clipped from V and 0 bases from J, the junction kept 1 base outside the gene matches. Germline CDR1 is SGHTA and CDR2 is FQGNSA. The CDR3 consists of 14 residues. The DNA for the CDR3 is TGTGCCAGCAGCTTTGACAGGGTGAACACTGAAGCTTTCTTT. The encoded protein is CASSFDRVNTEAFF.